The rows below give T cell receptor beta chains drawn from one sample of a study of spatial heterogeneity in lung cancer. Each CDR3 protein gets one entry after TCRdb re-called the 5' RACE reads with MiXCR. The table includes about 38,000 distinct CDR3 sequences, around 7.5% detected once. Sequencing was performed on PBMCs, taken at surgery. Every receptor here comes from a male donor with early-stage non-small cell lung cancer. CDR3s include the opening cysteine and the closing phenylalanine or tryptophan. A D gene is named only where the DNA matches it firmly. Size tells how often a clone was seen (once, few, many) or the class of an expanded clone, and some rows leave it out.

few,TRBJ1-6,15,TRBV20-1,-,TGCAGTGCTAGAGCCCGACAGAGCGATAATTCACCCCTCCACTTT,CSARARQSDNSPLHF
few,TRBJ2-5,11,TRBV3-1,-,TGTGCCAGCAGCCAAACGCAGACCCAGTACTTC,CASSQTQTQYF
many,TRBJ2-3,13,TRBV7-7,-,TGTGCTAGCAGCTCTGGGACGACAGATACGCAGTATTTT,CASSSGTTDTQYF
many,TRBJ2-5,12,TRBV28,-,TGTGCCAGCAGGAACCCAGCTAGGACCCAGTACTTC,CASRNPARTQYF
many,TRBJ1-5,16,TRBV4-1,-,TGCGCCAGCAGCCAAGAGAAGGGATTTAGCAATCAGCCCCAGCATTTT,CASSQEKGFSNQPQHF
few,TRBJ1-4,15,TRBV4-1,TRBD1,TGCGCCAGCAGCCAGGACAGGGGGCTCGGTGAAAAACTGTTTTTT,CASSQDRGLGEKLFF
many,TRBJ1-1,11,TRBV29-1,-,TGCAGCGTTGGGGCTGGCGCTGAAGCTTTCTTT,CSVGAGAEAFF
many,TRBJ2-1,13,TRBV24-1,-,TGTGCCACCAGTCAGGGGAAGTTTACTGAGCAGTTCTTC,CATSQGKFTEQFF
many,TRBJ2-7,15,TRBV29-1,-,TGCAGCGTTGAAGCAGGCCCAGGGAGCTCCTACGAGCAGTACTTC,CSVEAGPGSSYEQYF
many,TRBJ2-3,11,TRBV15,-,TGTGCCACCAGCAGAGACCAGCGGCAGTATTTT,CATSRDQRQYF
many,TRBJ2-1,16,TRBV2,TRBD2,TGTGCCAGCAGTACCTATGGGGGTAGCGGGGAGGATGAGCAGTTCTTC,CASSTYGGSGEDEQFF
-,TRBJ2-3,14,TRBV20-1,TRBD2,TGCAGTGCTAGAGATCGACGGGGGGTAGATACGCAGTATTTT,CSARDRRGVDTQYF
many,TRBJ2-7,15,TRBV6-2/TRBV6-3,TRBD2,TGTGCCAGCAGACCCTCTAGCGGGGGTGTCCACGAGCAGTACTTC,CASRPSSGGVHEQYF
few,TRBJ1-5,17,TRBV27,TRBD1,TGTGCCAGCAGTTCAAGACGGACAGGGGGGGCGGATCAGCCCCAGCATTTT,CASSSRRTGGADQPQHF
many,TRBJ2-3,13,TRBV30,-,TGTGCCTGGCAGGGGAGTAACACAGATACGCAGTATTTT,CAWQGSNTDTQYF
many,TRBJ2-5,17,TRBV29-1,TRBD2,TGCAGCGTTGAGGACCCCCCAGCGGGAGTTGGACGAGAGACCCAGTACTTC,CSVEDPPAGVGRETQYF
many,TRBJ2-6,15,TRBV6-5,-,TGTGCCAGCAGTTACTTCAGATCTGGGGCCAACGTCCTGACTTTC,CASSYFRSGANVLTF
many,TRBJ2-2,14,TRBV19,-,TGTGCCAGTAGTACCCGTGAGATCACCGGGGAGCTGTTTTTT,CASSTREITGELFF
-,TRBJ2-6,18,TRBV4-2,TRBD2,TGTGCCAGCAGCCAAGATTTACTAGCGAACTCTGGGGCCAACGTCCTGACTTTC,CASSQDLLANSGANVLTF
many,TRBJ2-2,14,TRBV11-3,TRBD2,TGTGCCAGCAGCGGACGCGGGGGGACCGGGGAGCTGTTTTTT,CASSGRGGTGELFF
few,TRBJ1-2,15,TRBV5-4,-,TGTGCCAGCAGCTTGCAACAGCCATACAACTATGGCTACACCTTC,CASSLQQPYNYGYTF
many,TRBJ2-7,16,TRBV6-6,TRBD1,TGTGCCAGCAGTTACCCGGGACAGTTCTCGACCTACGAGCAGTACTTC,CASSYPGQFSTYEQYF
few,TRBJ2-1,16,TRBV20-1,TRBD1,TGCAGTGCTAGAGACCCCCGGGGACAGGCGATTTTCGGGCAGTTCTTC,CSARDPRGQAIFGQFF
few,TRBJ1-3,14,TRBV6-5,-,TGTGCCAGCAGTTTAGGGGGCTCTGGAAACACCATATATTTT,CASSLGGSGNTIYF
few,TRBJ2-3,16,TRBV4-3,-,TGCGCCAGCAGCCAAGGGTTCGTAAGGGGCGCAGATACGCAGTATTTT,CASSQGFVRGADTQYF
many,TRBJ1-2,15,TRBV5-1,-,TGCGCCAGCAGCTTGGCCTCGGGTGGTAGCTATGGCTACACCTTC,CASSLASGGSYGYTF
many,TRBJ2-3,13,TRBV24-1,TRBD1,TGTGCCACCGAGGGGGCAAGCACAGATACGCAGTATTTT,CATEGASTDTQYF
many,TRBJ2-2,15,TRBV11-2,TRBD2,TGTGCCAGCAGCACCCGACTAGCGTCGACCGGGGAGCTGTTTTTT,CASSTRLASTGELFF
-,TRBJ2-3,14,TRBV6-2/TRBV6-3,TRBD2,TGTGCCAGCAAGATAGCGGGGGGGGCAGATACGCAGTATTTT,CASKIAGGADTQYF
-,TRBJ1-2,13,TRBV18,-,TGTGCCAGCTCACCAGGGACACCCAGCGGCTACACCTTC,CASSPGTPSGYTF
once,TRBJ2-2,15,TRBV20-1,TRBD1,TGCAGTGCTAGGCCGGGACAGGGGAGAACCGGGGAGCTGTTTTTT,CSARPGQGRTGELFF
many,TRBJ2-2,14,TRBV11-2,TRBD2,TGTGCCAGCAGCTTAGTACTAGCGGCCGGGGAGCTGTTTTTT,CASSLVLAAGELFF
many,TRBJ2-5,14,TRBV10-3,TRBD2,TGTGCCCATCGAAGGGGACTAGGACAAGAGACCCAGTACTTC,CAHRRGLGQETQYF
many,TRBJ2-7,12,TRBV10-3,-,TGTGCGTCGTCCCAAATAGCCTACGAGCAGTACTTC,CASSQIAYEQYF
many,TRBJ2-1,15,TRBV9,TRBD2,TGTGCCAGCAGCGTACGGATAGCGGGGGGCCCCGAGCAGTTCTTC,CASSVRIAGGPEQFF
many,TRBJ1-1,13,TRBV18,-,TGTGCCAGCTCACCCGACCAGAACACTGAAGCTTTCTTT,CASSPDQNTEAFF
-,TRBJ1-4,16,TRBV15,TRBD1,TGTGCCACCAGCAGAGGACAGGGACGAACTAATGAAAAACTGTTTTTT,CATSRGQGRTNEKLFF
few,TRBJ2-7,12,TRBV5-1,-,TGCGCCAGCAGCTTAAATAGGTACGAGCAGTACTTC,CASSLNRYEQYF
many,TRBJ2-3,15,TRBV7-3,TRBD2,TGTGCCAGCAGCTTCCTGGGACTAGGGGTAGATACGCAGTATTTT,CASSFLGLGVDTQYF
many,TRBJ1-2,19,TRBV20-1,-,TGCAGTGCTAGAAGGGTGTCTTCGTCAGGGGACGAACCGCTCTATGGCTACACCTTC,CSARRVSSSGDEPLYGYTF
few,TRBJ1-1,14,TRBV12-3/TRBV12-4,-,TGTGCCAGCAGTCGATACCAGGGTAACCCTGAAGCTTTCTTT,CASSRYQGNPEAFF
-,TRBJ2-5,16,TRBV5-4,TRBD1,TGTGCCAGCACCGTCAATGCAGGGGGCAACCAAGAGACCCAGTACTTC,CASTVNAGGNQETQYF
many,TRBJ2-1,15,TRBV12-3/TRBV12-4,-,TGTGCCAGCAGCAGGGGGGGGAGCTCCTACAATGAGCAGTTCTTC,CASSRGGSSYNEQFF
-,TRBJ1-5,14,TRBV19,-,TGTGCCAGTACAGTGCGGGGCAAGCTTCAGCCCCAGCATTTT,CASTVRGKLQPQHF
-,TRBJ2-1,15,TRBV4-3,TRBD1,TGCGCCAGCAGCCGGGACAGGGGTATATCCAATGAGCAGTTCTTC,CASSRDRGISNEQFF
many,TRBJ2-3,13,TRBV6-4,-,TGTGCCAGCAGTACGGACGCGGGAGATACGCAGTATTTT,CASSTDAGDTQYF
many,TRBJ2-1,12,TRBV4-2,-,TGTGCCAGCAGCCAAGTTTACAATGAGCAGTTCTTC,CASSQVYNEQFF
many,TRBJ2-1,15,TRBV6-2/TRBV6-3,-,TGTGCCAGCAGTCCCCTTACCCAGGAGGGGAATGAGCAGTTCTTC,CASSPLTQEGNEQFF